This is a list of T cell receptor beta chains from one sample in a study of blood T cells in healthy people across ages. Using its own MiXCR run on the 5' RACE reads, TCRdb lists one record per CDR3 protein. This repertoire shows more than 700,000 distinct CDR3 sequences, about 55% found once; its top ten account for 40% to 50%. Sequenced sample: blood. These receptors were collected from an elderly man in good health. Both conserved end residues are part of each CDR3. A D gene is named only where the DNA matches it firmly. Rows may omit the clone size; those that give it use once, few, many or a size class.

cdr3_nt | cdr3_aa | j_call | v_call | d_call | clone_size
TGCAGCGTTGAAAGCTGGGGGGGGGAATACAATGAGCAGTTCTTC | CSVESWGGEYNEQFF | TRBJ2-1 | TRBV29-1 | TRBD2 | NA
TGTGCCAGCAGCTTAACGATGACTAACACAGATACGCAGTATTTT | CASSLTMTNTDTQYF | TRBJ2-3 | TRBV7-3 | NA | once
TGCAGCCCCTGGCGGGGAGAGACCCAGTACTTC | CSPWRGETQYF | TRBJ2-5 | TRBV29-1 | NA | NA
TGCGCCAGCGCCGAGCGGACGGGGGCCAACGTCCTGACTTTC | CASAERTGANVLTF | TRBJ2-6 | TRBV5-1 | NA | NA
TGTGCCACCACGGGACAGGGGTACGAGCAGTACTTC | CATTGQGYEQYF | TRBJ2-7 | TRBV10-3 | TRBD1 | few
TGCGCCAGTAGCCACGAGACAGGGGGTGGCTATGGCTACACCTTC | CASSHETGGGYGYTF | TRBJ1-2 | TRBV4-1 | TRBD1 | NA
TGTGCCAGCAGCTCGTTGCGGACAGGGGGTGGCAATGAGCAGTTCTTC | CASSSLRTGGGNEQFF | TRBJ2-1 | TRBV7-2 | TRBD1 | NA
TGTGCCAGCAGCCAAGGGGTTTCGCATGGCTACACCTTC | CASSQGVSHGYTF | TRBJ1-2 | TRBV3-1 | NA | once
TGTGCCAGCAGCCTCCTGAGCGGGAGCCAAGAGACCCAGTACTTC | CASSLLSGSQETQYF | TRBJ2-5 | TRBV3-1 | TRBD2 | NA
TGTGCCTGGAGGCAACAGGGGGAATACTACGAGCAGTACTTC | CAWRQQGEYYEQYF | TRBJ2-7 | TRBV30 | TRBD1 | NA
TGCGCCAGCAGCTTAGATGCACGGGCAAATCAGCCCCAGCATTTT | CASSLDARANQPQHF | TRBJ1-5 | TRBV5-1 | NA | few
TGTGCCAGCAGTGACCTTAACCAGGGGGCGCGAGGCGGCTACACCTTC | CASSDLNQGARGGYTF | TRBJ1-2 | TRBV25-1 | TRBD1 | NA